A selection of T cell receptor beta chains follows, all from one sample in a study of lymphopenia after photon versus proton radiotherapy. TCRdb's copy holds only in-frame clones and misses some; the assay was immunoSEQ multiplex PCR. This table holds about 70,000 clones, 85% to 95% found once. The sample consisted of peripheral blood, taken from a patient treated with photon-based radiotherapy. The receptors were gathered from a middle-aged woman with cholangiocarcinoma. Each CDR3 is given with its conserved first and last residue. Fields, in order: D gene, J gene, CDR3 length, clone size, V gene, CDR3 DNA, CDR3 protein. A D gene is named only where the DNA matches it firmly. Size is omitted from some rows. Given values are once, few, many or a class for expanded clones.

D: TRBD2
J: TRBJ2-5
length: 16
size: .
V: TRBV27
DNA: TGTGCCAGCAGTCCGGCTAGCGGGAAGACCCAAGAGACCCAGTACTTC
CDR3: CASSPASGKTQETQYF

D: .
J: TRBJ2-7
length: 13
size: once
V: TRBV5-6
DNA: TGTGCCACCCAAGATCTAGGGACCTACGAGCAGTACTTC
CDR3: CATQDLGTYEQYF

D: TRBD1
J: TRBJ1-4
length: 15
size: .
V: TRBV18
DNA: TGTGCCAGCTCAACGGGACAGGGGGCTGGCGAAAAACTGTTTTTT
CDR3: CASSTGQGAGEKLFF

D: .
J: TRBJ2-3
length: 19
size: .
V: TRBV6-1
DNA: TGTGCCAGCAGTGAAGTTGGGGGTTGGGGAGCGGCTAGCACAGATACGCAGTATTTT
CDR3: CASSEVGGWGAASTDTQYF

D: TRBD2
J: TRBJ2-1
length: 17
size: .
V: TRBV7-3
DNA: TGTGCCATCTCGCCACAGTCCGGGGGACTAGAATGGAATGAGCAGTTCTTC
CDR3: CAISPQSGGLEWNEQFF

D: .
J: TRBJ2-3
length: 14
size: .
V: TRBV6-5
DNA: TGTGCCAGCAGTTACAACGGGGTCTCAGATACGCAGTATTTT
CDR3: CASSYNGVSDTQYF

D: .
J: TRBJ2-7
length: 15
size: .
V: TRBV9
DNA: TGTGCCAGCAGCGTAGGGTCCCTCGGCTCCTACGAGCAGTACTTC
CDR3: CASSVGSLGSYEQYF

D: .
J: TRBJ1-1
length: 13
size: .
V: TRBV30
DNA: TGTGCCTGGAGTGTACTCTTCCAGGGTGAAGCTTTCTTT
CDR3: CAWSVLFQGEAFF

D: TRBD1
J: TRBJ1-3
length: 14
size: .
V: TRBV5-1
DNA: TGCGCCAGCAAATCAGGGGGCTCTGGAAACACCATATATTTT
CDR3: CASKSGGSGNTIYF

D: .
J: TRBJ2-7
length: 16
size: .
V: TRBV2
DNA: TGTGCCAGCAGCGGGCCCCGGACAGATGAAGCCTACGAGCAGTACTTC
CDR3: CASSGPRTDEAYEQYF

D: TRBD2
J: TRBJ2-2
length: 20
size: once
V: TRBV4-3
DNA: TGCGCCAGCAGCCAACACCTCCCTCGGACTAGCGGGAGTCGTTCCGGGGAGCTGTTTTTT
CDR3: CASSQHLPRTSGSRSGELFF

D: TRBD1
J: TRBJ2-7
length: 14
size: .
V: TRBV28
DNA: TGTGCCAGCAGTTCCGGACAGGGCGAGTACGAGCAGTACTTC
CDR3: CASSSGQGEYEQYF

D: .
J: TRBJ2-2
length: 12
size: .
V: TRBV19
DNA: TGTGCCAGTAGTAGGTTATCCGGGGAGCTGTTTTTT
CDR3: CASSRLSGELFF

D: .
J: TRBJ2-2
length: 12
size: once
V: TRBV14
DNA: TGTGCCAGCAGCCAAGTGACCGGGGAGCTGTTTTTT
CDR3: CASSQVTGELFF

D: TRBD1
J: TRBJ1-5
length: 17
size: .
V: TRBV19
DNA: TGTGCCAGTAGTAGGGAAATCCGGGACAGGGAGGGTCAGCCCCAGCATTTT
CDR3: CASSREIRDREGQPQHF

D: TRBD1
J: TRBJ1-2
length: 13
size: .
V: TRBV29-1
DNA: TGCAGCACGGAGGGGGCAGGTTTCGGTGGCTACACCTTC
CDR3: CSTEGAGFGGYTF

D: TRBD2
J: TRBJ2-1
length: 14
size: .
V: TRBV27
DNA: TGTGCCAGCAGCCCTCTGACTAGCAACAATGAGCAGTTCTTC
CDR3: CASSPLTSNNEQFF

D: TRBD1
J: TRBJ1-3
length: 17
size: .
V: TRBV9
DNA: TGTGCCAGCAGCGTAGAAGGGACAGGGCCTTCTGGAAACACCATATATTTT
CDR3: CASSVEGTGPSGNTIYF

D: .
J: TRBJ2-1
length: 17
size: .
V: TRBV5-4
DNA: TGTGCCAGCAGCAAACACTCCGGGAACCCCTCCTACAATGAGCAGTTCTTC
CDR3: CASSKHSGNPSYNEQFF

D: .
J: TRBJ2-1
length: 19
size: .
V: TRBV27
DNA: TGTGCCATCGACTCACTACTAGCTAAGGGACTTTTACTTAACAATGAGCAGTTCTTC
CDR3: CAIDSLLAKGLLLNNEQFF

D: .
J: TRBJ1-6
length: 13
size: .
V: TRBV30
DNA: TGTGCCTGGAGCCCCCTGAATAATTCACCCCTCCACTTT
CDR3: CAWSPLNNSPLHF

D: .
J: TRBJ2-2
length: 15
size: .
V: TRBV9
DNA: TGTGCCAGCAGCGTTTCGGGTGCGGGCACCGGGGAGCTGTTTTTT
CDR3: CASSVSGAGTGELFF

D: .
J: TRBJ1-4
length: 15
size: .
V: TRBV6-5
DNA: TGTGCCAGCAGCAGGACACCTGCAACTAATGAAAAACTGTTTTTT
CDR3: CASSRTPATNEKLFF

D: TRBD1
J: TRBJ2-1
length: 17
size: once
V: TRBV9
DNA: TGTGCCAGCAGCCCATCAGGGACAGGGAAGGGAAGGAATGAGCAGTTCTTC
CDR3: CASSPSGTGKGRNEQFF

D: .
J: TRBJ1-4
length: 11
size: .
V: TRBV30
DNA: TGTGCCTGGAGCCCCTATGGGAAACTGTTTTTT
CDR3: CAWSPYGKLFF

D: TRBD1
J: TRBJ2-7
length: 14
size: .
V: TRBV15
DNA: TGTGCCACCAGCAGAAATACAGGGGACTACGAGCAGTACTTC
CDR3: CATSRNTGDYEQYF

D: .
J: TRBJ2-1
length: 15
size: .
V: TRBV5-1
DNA: TGCGCCAGCAGCCGGGACGGAAGCTCCTACAATGAGCAGTTCTTC
CDR3: CASSRDGSSYNEQFF

D: .
J: TRBJ1-5
length: 14
size: .
V: TRBV6-5
DNA: TGTGCCAGCAGTTGGGCGGACTTGTATCAGCCCCAGCATTTT
CDR3: CASSWADLYQPQHF

D: TRBD2
J: TRBJ2-1
length: 15
size: .
V: TRBV2
DNA: TGTGCCAGCAGTGGGGCATTAGCGGGCCTCAATGAGCAGTTCTTC
CDR3: CASSGALAGLNEQFF

D: .
J: TRBJ2-2
length: 15
size: .
V: TRBV6-5
DNA: TGTGCCAGCAGTTACTCTACGAATGACGTCGGGGAGCTGTTTTTT
CDR3: CASSYSTNDVGELFF

D: .
J: TRBJ2-3
length: 13
size: .
V: TRBV10-1
DNA: TGCGCCAGCAGTTTTAGCGGCGCAGATACGCAGTATTTT
CDR3: CASSFSGADTQYF

D: .
J: TRBJ1-1
length: 17
size: .
V: TRBV5-6
DNA: TGTGCCAGCAGCTTGGTGCGATCCAGCGGTCGAGGGACTGAAGCTTTCTTT
CDR3: CASSLVRSSGRGTEAFF

D: TRBD1
J: TRBJ2-1
length: 16
size: once
V: TRBV2
DNA: TGTGCCAGCGCATGGGACAGGGGAGTATCCTACAATGAGCAGTTCTTC
CDR3: CASAWDRGVSYNEQFF